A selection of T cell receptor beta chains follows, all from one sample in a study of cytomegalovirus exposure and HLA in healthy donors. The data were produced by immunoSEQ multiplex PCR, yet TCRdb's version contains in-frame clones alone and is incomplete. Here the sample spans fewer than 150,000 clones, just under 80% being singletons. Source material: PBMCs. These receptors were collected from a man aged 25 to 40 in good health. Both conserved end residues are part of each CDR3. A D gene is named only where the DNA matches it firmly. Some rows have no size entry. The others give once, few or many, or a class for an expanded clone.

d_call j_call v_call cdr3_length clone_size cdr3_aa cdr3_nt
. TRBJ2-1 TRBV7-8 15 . CASSLAASVYNEQFF TGTGCCAGCAGCTTAGCGGCTAGCGTATACAATGAGCAGTTCTTC
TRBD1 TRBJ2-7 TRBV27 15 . CASSSYGTGAYEQYF TGTGCCAGCAGTTCGTACGGGACAGGTGCCTACGAGCAGTACTTC
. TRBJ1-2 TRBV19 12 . CASTKDYYGYTF TGTGCCAGTACGAAGGACTACTATGGCTACACCTTC
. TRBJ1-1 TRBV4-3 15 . CASSQDTHWNTEAFF TGCGCCAGCAGCCAAGATACACATTGGAACACTGAAGCTTTCTTT
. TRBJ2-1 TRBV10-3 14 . CAITLGGGRDEQFF TGTGCCATCACCCTAGGCGGGGGCAGGGATGAGCAGTTCTTC
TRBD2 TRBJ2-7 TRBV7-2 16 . CASSFSGLAGTYEQYF TGTGCCAGCAGCTTTTCGGGACTAGCGGGCACCTACGAGCAGTACTTC
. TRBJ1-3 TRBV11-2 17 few CASSLYRQALSGNTIYF TGTGCCAGCAGCTTATATCGACAGGCGCTCTCTGGAAACACCATATATTTT
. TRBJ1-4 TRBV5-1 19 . CASSLGAGAGTPWIEKLFF TGCGCCAGCAGCTTGGGAGCGGGGGCGGGTACCCCATGGATTGAAAAACTGTTTTTT
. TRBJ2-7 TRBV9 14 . CASSPQEGAYEQYF TGTGCCAGCAGCCCCCAGGAGGGCGCGTACGAGCAGTACTTC
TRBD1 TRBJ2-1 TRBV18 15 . CASSPQGQGAGEQFF TGTGCCAGCTCACCCCAGGGACAGGGGGCTGGGGAGCAGTTCTTC
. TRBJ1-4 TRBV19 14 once CASSIEATGEKLFF TGTGCCAGTAGTATTGAGGCGACGGGTGAAAAACTGTTTTTT
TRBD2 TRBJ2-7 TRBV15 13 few CATSRRRGDEQYF TGTGCCACCAGCAGACGTCGGGGGGACGAGCAGTACTTC
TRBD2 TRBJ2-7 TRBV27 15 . CASSRPSGGTYEQYF TGTGCCAGCAGCCGCCCTAGCGGGGGTACCTACGAGCAGTACTTC
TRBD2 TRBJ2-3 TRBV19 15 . CASSIIAGVTDTQYF TGTGCCAGTAGTATCATAGCGGGAGTCACAGATACGCAGTATTTT
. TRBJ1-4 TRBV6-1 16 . CASSEALLATNEKLFF TGTGCCAGCAGTGAAGCCCTACTAGCAACTAATGAAAAACTGTTTTTT
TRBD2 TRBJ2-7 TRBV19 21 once CASSPRSGQGHHGTSVTEQYF TGTGCCAGTAGTCCCCGGAGTGGGCAGGGGCACCACGGGACTAGCGTAACCGAGCAGTACTTC
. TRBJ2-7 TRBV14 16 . CASSQDPAAVPYEQYF TGTGCCAGCAGCCAAGACCCAGCGGCGGTCCCCTACGAGCAGTACTTC
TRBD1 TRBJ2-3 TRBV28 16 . CASSSSRGPSTDTQYF TGTGCCAGCAGTTCCTCCAGGGGGCCTAGCACAGATACGCAGTATTTT
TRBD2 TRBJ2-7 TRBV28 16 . CASSLTGLAIPYEQYF TGTGCCAGCAGCCTTACCGGACTAGCGATACCCTACGAGCAGTACTTC
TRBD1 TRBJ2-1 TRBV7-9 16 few CASSPLLGQGDNEQFF TGTGCCAGCAGCCCCCTTCTGGGACAGGGGGACAATGAGCAGTTCTTC
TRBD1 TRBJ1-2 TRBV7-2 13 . CASSQTGDYGYTF TGTGCCAGCAGCCAAACAGGGGACTATGGCTACACCTTC
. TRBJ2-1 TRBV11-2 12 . CASSPTYNEQFF TGTGCCAGCAGCCCAACCTACAATGAGCAGTTCTTC
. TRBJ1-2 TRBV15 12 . CATSRSGSGYTF TGTGCCACCAGCAGATCAGGGTCCGGCTACACCTTC
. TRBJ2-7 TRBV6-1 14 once CASSKAGQSYEQYF TGTGCCAGCAGTAAGGCAGGGCAATCCTACGAGCAGTACTTC
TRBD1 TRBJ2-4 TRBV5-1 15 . CASSSSPRGPYIQYF TGCGCCAGCAGCTCCAGCCCCAGGGGGCCGTACATTCAGTACTTC
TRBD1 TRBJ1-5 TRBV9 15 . CASSVEQGLDQPQHF TGTGCCAGCAGCGTAGAACAGGGGCTAGATCAGCCCCAGCATTTT
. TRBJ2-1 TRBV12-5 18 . CASGLDHLGLGSYNEQFF TGTGCTAGTGGTTTGGATCATCTAGGTCTTGGGTCCTACAATGAGCAGTTCTTC
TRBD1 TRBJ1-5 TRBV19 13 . CASSNRGNQPQHF TGTGCCAGTAGTAACAGGGGTAATCAGCCCCAGCATTTT
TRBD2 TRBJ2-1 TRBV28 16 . CASSDQGTSSRNEQFF TGTGCCAGCAGCGATCAAGGGACTAGTTCCCGGAATGAGCAGTTCTTC
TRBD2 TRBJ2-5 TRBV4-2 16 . CASSRPGGEGQETQYF TGTGCCAGCAGCCGTCCTGGGGGGGAGGGCCAGGAGACCCAGTACTTC
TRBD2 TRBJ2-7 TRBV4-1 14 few CASSQSGSSYEQYF TGCGCCAGCAGTCAGAGCGGGAGCTCCTACGAGCAGTACTTC
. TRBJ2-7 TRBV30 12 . CACTKRDYEQYF TGTGCCTGCACCAAACGGGACTACGAGCAGTACTTC
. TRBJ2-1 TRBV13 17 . CASSPPIAGDWVNEQFF TGTGCCAGCAGCCCCCCTATAGCAGGGGATTGGGTCAATGAGCAGTTCTTC
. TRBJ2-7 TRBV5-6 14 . CASSLGALTYEQYF TGTGCCAGCAGCTTGGGTGCACTGACCTACGAGCAGTACTTC
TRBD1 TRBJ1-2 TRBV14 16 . CASSKGGQGTNYGYTF TGTGCCAGCAGCAAAGGTGGACAGGGGACGAACTATGGCTACACCTTC
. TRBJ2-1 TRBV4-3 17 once CASSQDSSGSRGNEQFF TGCGCCAGCAGCCAAGATTCTTCCGGGAGTCGGGGCAATGAGCAGTTCTTC
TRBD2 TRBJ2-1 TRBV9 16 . CASSVTSGSGYNEQFF TGTGCCAGCAGCGTGACTAGCGGGAGTGGGTACAATGAGCAGTTCTTC
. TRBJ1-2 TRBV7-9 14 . CASSSPRGAIGYTF TGTGCCAGCAGCTCCCCCCGGGGGGCTATTGGCTACACCTTC
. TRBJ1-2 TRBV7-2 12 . CASSLGGYGYTF TGTGCCAGCAGCTTAGGAGGCTATGGCTACACCTTC
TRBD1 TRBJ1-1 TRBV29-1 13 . CSVDWTGGAEAFF TGCAGCGTTGATTGGACAGGGGGTGCTGAAGCTTTCTTT
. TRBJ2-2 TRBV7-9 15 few CSSTPIQDNTGELFF TGTTCCAGCACCCCAATACAGGATAACACCGGGGAGCTGTTTTTT
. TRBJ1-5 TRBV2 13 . CASMTYSNQPQHF TGTGCCAGCATGACATATAGCAATCAGCCCCAGCATTTT
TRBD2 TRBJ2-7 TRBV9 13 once CASSKAGGLEQYF TGTGCCAGCAGTAAAGCGGGAGGGCTCGAGCAGTACTTC
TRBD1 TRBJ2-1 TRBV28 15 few CASSTDRGQFNEQFF TGTGCCAGCAGTACGGACAGGGGGCAGTTCAATGAGCAGTTCTTC
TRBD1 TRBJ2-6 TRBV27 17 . CASRGTGATSGANVLTF TGTGCCAGCAGAGGGACAGGGGCTACGTCTGGGGCCAACGTCCTGACTTTC
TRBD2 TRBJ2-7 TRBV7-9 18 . CASSATGLAGWDLDEQYF TGTGCCAGCAGCGCCACGGGACTAGCGGGATGGGACCTCGACGAGCAGTACTTC
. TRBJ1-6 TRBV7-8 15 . CASSGGEGDYSPLHF TGTGCCAGCAGCGGCGGAGAGGGGGATTATTCACCCCTCCACTTT
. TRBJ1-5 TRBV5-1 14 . CASSRLGGNQPQHF TGCGCCAGCAGCCGGTTGGGAGGCAATCAGCCCCAGCATTTT
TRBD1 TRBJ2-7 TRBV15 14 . CATSPGQGPYEQYF TGTGCCACCAGCCCTGGACAGGGACCCTACGAGCAGTACTTC
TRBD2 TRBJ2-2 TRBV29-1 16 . CSVTIAGGPNTGELFF TGCAGCGTTACAATAGCGGGAGGACCGAACACCGGGGAGCTGTTTTTT
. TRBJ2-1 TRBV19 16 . CASSLKGQISSNEQLF TGTGCCAGTAGCCTTAAAGGACAGATTAGTTCCAATGAGCAGCTCTTC
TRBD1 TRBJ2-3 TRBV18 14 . CASSPGTDTDTQYF TGTGCCAGCTCGCCCGGGACAGACACAGATACGCAGTATTTT
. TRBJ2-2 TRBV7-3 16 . CASSLLRSLNTGELFF TGTGCCAGCAGCTTACTGAGATCCCTTAACACCGGGGAGCTGTTTTTT
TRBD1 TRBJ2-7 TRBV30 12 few CALHQGAREQYF TGTGCCTTACACCAGGGGGCGCGGGAGCAGTACTTC